The following is a TCR beta chain sequence with its context. The ends were cut back, 2 bases at V and 13 bases at J, with 6 bases in the middle. There are 11 residues in the CDR3. Germline values: CDR1 SNHLY, CDR2 FYNNEI. This sample stems from a study of OX40 agonist ivuxolimab in advanced cancers. About the research overall: An agonistic anti-OX40 (CD134) antibody, ivuxolimab, was used to treat the patients.

The data were produced by immunoSEQ multiplex PCR, yet TCRdb's version contains in-frame clones alone and is incomplete. Of some 70,000 clones listed, about nine tenths were seen once; the top ten hold roughly 8.2%. The sample in question was CD4+ or CD8+ T cells sorted from blood, obtained in a trial of the OX40 agonist ivuxolimab. The chain has TRBV2 and TRBJ1-6, with no clear D. The receptor's source is an adult with an advanced solid tumor such as melanoma, head and neck, liver or kidney cancer. The CDR3 coding sequence is TGTGCCAGCAGTGAACGACCCCCCCTCCACTTT. Its translation: CASSERPPLHF.